The source of this T cell receptor beta chain is a study of cytomegalovirus exposure and HLA in healthy donors. Study results and limitations: TCR beta sequences reportedly predicted most subjects' HLA-A and HLA-B alleles accurately. There were a few CMV-associated chains whose specificity for CMV antigens was confirmed in vitro.

The PCR had 60 Vbeta and 13 Jbeta primers. Per the original methods: A later analysis counted around 80 million unique TCR beta chains, about 10 million shared. Profiling relied on immunoSEQ multiplex PCR, and the TCRdb table lists in-frame clones only, not all of them. V and J calls plus clone size are reproduced from that table; the DNA served to infer D and trimming. This sample has tens of thousands of clones, with more than 60% found just once. This clone was counted only a few times. Its antigen is not identified. Trimming stripped 5 bases from V and 6 bases from J, with 13 bases between. The germline V gene has CDR1 GTSNPN and CDR2 SVGIG (reference sequence). The length of the CDR3 is 13 residues.

The origin of this receptor is a man under 40 in good health and CMV-seronegative. V is TRBV30 and J is TRBJ2-2; D is perhaps TRBD1 (6 bases). Sequencing was done on a sample of PBMCs. This chain's CDR3 is CAWYRQVPGELFF. CDR3 bases: TGTGCCTGGTACCGACAGGTTCCCGGGGAGCTGTTTTTT.